What follows are 23 T cell receptor beta chains derived from one specimen sequenced in a study of T cell responses to AZD1222 COVID-19 vaccine. Produced via immunoSEQ multiplex PCR; TCRdb's table is partial and in-frame only. The table includes some 190,000 clones, approximately 92% detected once. Sequenced here: peripheral blood, sampled on day 0 of AZD1222 vaccination. Receptors originate from an adult in good health.

The rearrangement joins TRBV3-1 (or the pseudogene TRBV3-2) to TRBJ2-2; D is perhaps TRBD1 or TRBD2 (6 bases each). Looked up from germline, CDR1 is LGHDT and CDR2 is YNNKEL (reference sequence). V was pared by 2 bases and J by 0 bases, with 13 bases between. This CDR3 region has 17 residues. The CDR3 loop is CASSQILRGANTGELFF. The DNA for the CDR3 is TGTGCCAGCAGCCAAATTCTGAGGGGGGCGAACACCGGGGAGCTGTTTTTT.

The rearrangement uses TRBV20-1 and TRBJ1-1, with D perhaps TRBD1 (6 bases). Germline V lookup: CDR1 DFQATT, CDR2 SNEGSKA (reference sequence). The CDR3 spans 14 residues. Trimming pared 3 bases from V and 0 bases from J, leaving 11 bases between. CDR3 bases: TGCAGTGCTAGTGGGACACGGATGAACACTGAAGCTTTCTTT. It translates to CSASGTRMNTEAFF.

The chain uses TRBV6-1 and TRBJ1-1; 7 positions match TRBD1. Looked up from germline, CDR1 is MNHNS and CDR2 is SASEGT. The length of the CDR3 is 13 residues. V was clipped by 3 bases and J by 4 bases; unmatched bases: 2. The CDR3 loop is CASSDRGATEAFF. The CDR3 nucleotides are TGTGCCAGCAGTGACAGGGGGGCCACTGAAGCTTTCTTT.

With respect to this clone: The identical CDR3 is also encoded by other nucleotide sequences in the sample. The rearrangement links TRBV6-2 or TRBV6-3 to TRBJ2-1; 11 positions match TRBD2. CDR3 length equals 15 residues. V shed 5 bases and J 3 bases; nucleotides not matched to a gene: 3. Germline CDR1 reads MNHEY; CDR2 reads SVGEGT. CDR3 residues: CASSTGTSGYNEQFF. Here the CDR3 DNA reads TGTGCCAGCAGTACCGGGACTAGCGGCTACAATGAGCAGTTCTTC.

In DNA form, the CDR3 reads TGTGCCAGCAGTTTCTCGAAGAACACTGAAGCTTTCTTT. It translates to CASSFSKNTEAFF. This chain links TRBV27 with TRBJ1-1; the D is unclear. The germline gives CDR1 MNHEY, CDR2 SMNVEV (reference sequence). This CDR3 has 13 amino acids. The V and J ends lost 3 bases and 1 base respectively, with 6 bases between them.

This clone was observed a single time. The chain carries TRBV19 and TRBJ1-6; D may be TRBD1 (5 bases). The CDR3 is 13 amino acids. Trimming stripped 7 bases from V and 8 bases from J, with 12 bases between. The germline V gene encodes CDR1 LNHDA and CDR2 SQIVND (reference sequence). CDR3 loop: CASKQAEYSPLHF. The CDR3 nucleotides are TGTGCCAGTAAACAGGCGGAATATTCACCCCTCCACTTT.

The chain links TRBV5-6 to TRBJ1-2; 7 bases are shared with TRBD1. The CDR3 runs 14 residues. Trimming removed 4 bases from V and 4 bases from J; junction bases left unmatched: 7. CDR1 is SGHDT, CDR2 YYEEEE, per germline. CDR3: CASSAHRGLYGYTF. CDR3 coding DNA: TGTGCCAGCAGCGCTCATAGGGGGCTCTATGGCTACACCTTC.

The J gene is TRBJ2-7, the V gene TRBV27, with TRBD1 matching 11 bases. The V gene end was trimmed by 3 bases and the J gene end by 6 bases; junction bases not matched to a gene: 4. The CDR3 has 14 residues. Germline V CDR1 and CDR2: MNHEY, SMNVEV (reference sequence). CDR3 amino acids: CASSFPGTGGEQYF. DNA for the CDR3: TGTGCCAGCAGTTTCCCCGGGACAGGGGGCGAGCAGTACTTC.

V usage is TRBV11-2 and J usage is TRBJ1-3; 7 bases line up with TRBD1. This CDR3 is built from 15 residues. Trimming took 5 bases from V and 0 from J; bases not matched to a gene: 4. Germline CDR1 SGHAT, CDR2 FQNNGV. CDR3: CASSQGQSSGNTIYF. CDR3 in DNA: TGTGCCAGCAGCCAGGGACAGAGCTCTGGAAACACCATATATTTT.

The chain joins TRBV4-3 to TRBJ1-2; D ambiguous. The CDR3 has 12 amino acids. Germline CDR1 reads LGHNA; CDR2 reads YSLEER. Trimming shortened V by 0 bases and J by 7 bases, and 6 bases separated the two germline ends. The chain's CDR3 is CASSQDAGGYTF. The CDR3 DNA reads TGCGCCAGCAGCCAAGATGCAGGTGGCTACACCTTC.

This clone was detected only once. V usage is TRBV4-3 and J usage is TRBJ2-3; 13 nucleotides align to TRBD2. V shed 0 bases, J shed 0 bases, and the junction held 6 bases outside the gene matches. This CDR3 is built from 19 residues. Germline CDR1 is LGHNA and CDR2 is YSLEER. The CDR3 region is CASSQDWTSGGHSTDTQYF. As DNA, the CDR3 is TGCGCCAGCAGCCAAGACTGGACTAGCGGGGGCCACAGCACAGATACGCAGTATTTT.

The chain has TRBV6-5 and TRBJ1-2; D uncertain. Trimming shortened V by 10 bases and J by 0 bases, and 9 bases separated the two germline ends. CDR1 is MNHEY, CDR2 SVGAGI, per germline. CDR3 length: 12 amino acids. In DNA form, the CDR3 reads TGTGCCACCAAAGCGGCTAACTATGGCTACACCTTC. Protein: CATKAANYGYTF.

The CDR3 region is CASSPLSRDKSYEQYF. DNA for the CDR3: TGTGCCAGCTCACCCCTAAGCCGGGACAAGTCCTACGAGCAGTACTTC. This sequence joins TRBV18 and TRBJ2-7, with D perhaps TRBD1 (6 bases). With 3 bases removed from V and 1 base from J, the gap between germline ends came to 16 bases. This CDR3 has 16 residues. Germline CDR1 is KGHSH and CDR2 is LQKENI.

This chain joins TRBV28 and TRBJ1-1; 9 positions match TRBD1. The ends lost 7 bases at V and 9 bases at J; junction bases unmatched: 12. The CDR3 contains 14 residues. Germline CDR1 and CDR2: MDHEN and SYDVKM. CDR3: CASTLEGTGQKAFF. Here the CDR3 DNA reads TGTGCCAGCACCCTGGAGGGGACAGGGCAGAAAGCTTTCTTT.

This chain uses TRBV2 with TRBJ2-3; 15 bases map to TRBD2. Germline V gene lookup returns CDR1 SNHLY and CDR2 FYNNEI. The CDR3 runs to 19 residues. Germline trimming cut 8 bases from V and 0 bases from J; bases unmatched to any gene: 12. The CDR3 region is CASPRTSGGALLSTDTQYF. CDR3 nucleotides: TGTGCCAGCCCTCGGACTAGCGGGGGGGCCTTGTTGAGCACAGATACGCAGTATTTT.

The chain links TRBV6-5 to TRBJ2-5; TRBD2 matches at 7 bases. Unmatched junction bases numbered 7, after V lost 8 bases and J lost 4 bases. CDR3 size: 13 residues. Germline V gene lookup returns CDR1 MNHEY and CDR2 SVGAGI. CDR3 nucleotide sequence: TGTGCCAGCGTGGGGGGGACCCCAGAGACCCAGTACTTC. Protein product: CASVGGTPETQYF.

Turning to this clone: Other DNA variants within this sample encode the same CDR3. The rearrangement uses TRBV6-1 and TRBJ1-2; D gene unclear. V lost 1 base and J lost 5, with 5 bases in between. CDR1 MNHNS and CDR2 SASEGT come from the germline V gene. The CDR3 spans 12 residues. Here the CDR3 reads CASSEDSYGYTF. CDR3 DNA: TGTGCCAGCAGTGAAGATAGTTATGGCTACACCTTC.

This chain uses TRBV10-3 with TRBJ1-5, with a weak D call TRBD1 (6 bases). Germline V CDR1 and CDR2: ENHRY, SYGVKD. V dropped 6 bases and J dropped 1 base, with 7 bases sitting between them. The CDR3 totals 13 residues. CDR3 region: CAIRDSSNQPQHF. CDR3 bases: TGTGCCATCAGGGACAGCAGCAATCAGCCCCAGCATTTT.

The chain recombines TRBV7-3 with TRBJ2-3; D unresolved. Trimming pared 4 bases from V and 6 bases from J, leaving 8 bases between. Germline V lookup: CDR1 SGHTA, CDR2 FQGTGA. There are 12 residues in the CDR3. The CDR3 spells CASSSPEDTQYF. As DNA, the CDR3 is TGTGCCAGCAGCTCCCCGGAGGATACGCAGTATTTT.

This chain uses TRBV25-1 with TRBJ2-3, with D unresolved. Trimming shortened V by 4 bases and J by 6 bases, and 8 bases separated the two germline ends. The CDR3 consists of 12 residues. Germline V gives CDR1 MGHDK, CDR2 SYGVNS. CDR3 loop: CASSGPSDTQYF. CDR3 DNA sequence: TGTGCCAGCAGTGGGCCCTCGGATACGCAGTATTTT.

V and J are TRBV10-3 and TRBJ1-6; D remains ambiguous. Between the trimmed V and J ends, which lost 11 bases and 0 bases, there was a span of 11 bases. Germline CDR1 and CDR2: ENHRY and SYGVKD. CDR3 length: 14 residues. The CDR3 sequence: CASQTSSYNSPLHF. CDR3 in DNA: TGTGCCTCACAAACTAGCTCCTATAATTCACCCCTCCACTTT.

The genes are TRBV6-4 and TRBJ1-2; D unresolved. The V and J ends lost 7 bases and 5 bases respectively, with 17 bases between them. The length of the CDR3 is 14 residues. Per the germline V gene, CDR1 is MRHNA and CDR2 is SNTAGT. CDR3 bases: TGTGCCAGCACCCCCCCGGATGTTGGTTATGGCTACACCTTC. Residues: CASTPPDVGYGYTF.

The chain combines TRBV5-1 with TRBJ2-7; 9 nucleotides line up with TRBD1. CDR1 and CDR2 from the germline V gene are SGHRS and YFSETQ. The CDR3 sequence is 15 residues long. V was pared by 5 bases and J by 3 bases, with 9 bases of the junction left unmatched. CDR3 loop: CASRLTGGNSYEQYF. CDR3 nucleotides: TGCGCCAGCAGGCTCACAGGGGGCAACAGCTACGAGCAGTACTTC.